The T cell receptor (beta chain) described here comes from a study of human T cells and chemical hapten exposure. Germline V gives CDR1 MNHEY, CDR2 SVGEGT. This CDR3 is 13 amino acids long. V was pared by 6 bases and J by 3 bases, with 9 bases between. TCRdb fed the RACE reads into MiXCR, producing one record per CDR3 protein. The repertoire holds approximately 97,000 distinct CDR3 sequences, with over 8% as singletons. Sample time point: healthy volunteer bleed at 2 weeks. Unfractionated whole blood yielded total RNA. This clonotype was obtained from a female donor in good health. Some clones in this sample may be carry-over from other donors' samples. The chain recombines TRBV6-2 or TRBV6-3 with TRBJ2-1; unclear D gene. Sequenced material: whole blood. Here the CDR3 reads CASSRTLYNEQFF. The DNA of the CDR3 is TGTGCCAGCAGCCGGACCCTCTACAATGAGCAGTTCTTC.